These T cell receptor beta chains were read from a single sample in a study of blood T cells in healthy people across ages. A single record per CDR3 protein comes from TCRdb applying MiXCR to the 5' RACE reads. The sample lists about 1.8 million distinct CDR3 sequences; 49% were seen once. The sample comprised blood. The receptors stem from a woman aged 35 to 49 in good health. Both conserved end residues are part of each CDR3. D genes are given only for firm matches. A clone size is listed for some rows: how often the clone was seen (once, few, many), or a class if it is expanded.

v_gene,abundance,j_gene,d_gene,CDR3aa,CDR3nt
TRBV7-6,few,TRBJ2-1,.,CASSLWSSYNEQFF,TGTGCCAGCAGCTTGTGGAGCTCCTACAATGAGCAGTTCTTC
TRBV20-1,.,TRBJ2-5,.,CSALKYRAETQYF,TGCAGTGCTCTCAAGTACCGCGCCGAGACCCAGTACTTC
TRBV7-3,.,TRBJ1-6,.,CASSSMSNSPLHF,TGTGCCAGCAGCTCGATGTCGAATTCACCCCTCCACTTT
TRBV2,.,TRBJ2-3,TRBD1,CANQRQGASTDTQYF,TGTGCCAACCAAAGACAGGGGGCGAGCACAGATACGCAGTATTTT
TRBV6-5,.,TRBJ1-2,.,CASSYRTPIRRGYTF,TGTGCCAGCAGTTACAGGACCCCAATTAGACGGGGCTACACCTTC
TRBV7-3,.,TRBJ1-4,.,CASSLQRGTNEKLFF,TGTGCCAGCAGCTTACAGAGGGGCACTAATGAAAAACTGTTTTTT
TRBV20-1,few,TRBJ2-7,TRBD2,CSARDREGSTYEQYF,TGCAGTGCTAGAGATCGGGAGGGTAGCACCTACGAGCAGTACTTC
TRBV20-1,many,TRBJ2-4,TRBD2,CSARDTGTSGIQYF,TGCAGTGCTAGAGATACCGGGACTAGCGGCATTCAGTACTTC
TRBV20-1,.,TRBJ1-2,.,CSASVPRTTEGYTF,TGCAGTGCTAGTGTACCCCGGACCACAGAGGGCTACACCTTC
TRBV4-3,.,TRBJ2-1,.,CASSQGGQSYNEQFF,TGCGCCAGCAGCCAAGGCGGGCAGTCCTACAATGAGCAGTTCTTC
TRBV15,.,TRBJ2-1,TRBD2,CATSRDRYWGGGALGYNEQFF,TGTGCCACCAGCAGAGATCGTTATTGGGGCGGGGGGGCCCTTGGATACAATGAGCAGTTCTTC
TRBV5-5,few,TRBJ2-7,.,CASSLFPGAEQYF,TGTGCCAGCAGCTTATTCCCGGGAGCCGAGCAGTACTTC
TRBV27,few,TRBJ2-1,.,CASSFRQGEQFF,TGTGCCAGCAGTTTCAGGCAGGGTGAGCAGTTCTTC
TRBV19,.,TRBJ2-7,TRBD1,CASSGQGSTGEQYF,TGTGCCAGTAGCGGACAGGGATCAACCGGCGAGCAGTACTTC
TRBV12-3/TRBV12-4,many,TRBJ2-7,.,CASTGDYEQYF,TGCGCCAGCACCGGGGACTACGAGCAGTACTTC
TRBV3-1,.,TRBJ2-1,TRBD1,CASRRWDRDNEQFF,TGTGCCAGCAGACGCTGGGACAGGGACAATGAGCAGTTCTTC
TRBV12-3/TRBV12-4,.,TRBJ1-5,.,CASSLAQVAGNQPQHF,TGTGCCAGCAGTTTAGCGCAGGTTGCGGGCAATCAGCCCCAGCATTTT
TRBV2,.,TRBJ2-3,.,CASKGGPPDTQYF,TGTGCCAGCAAGGGGGGACCACCAGATACGCAGTATTTT
TRBV5-1,.,TRBJ2-2,TRBD2,CASVQGLAGTGELFF,TGCGCCAGCGTGCAGGGACTAGCGGGCACCGGGGAGCTGTTTTTT
TRBV28,.,TRBJ2-6,.,CASQTGWSGANVLTF,TGTGCCTCACAAACTGGGTGGTCTGGGGCCAACGTCCTGACTTTC
TRBV7-2,.,TRBJ1-1,.,CASSRGGVNTEAFF,TGTGCCAGCTCAAGGGGGGGCGTGAACACTGAAGCTTTCTTT
TRBV11-1,few,TRBJ2-7,.,CASSPSPDYSYEQYF,TGTGCCAGCAGCCCCTCTCCGGATTATAGCTACGAGCAGTACTTC
TRBV25-1,few,TRBJ2-6,.,CATLLPGSGANVLTF,TGTGCCACTCTCCTGCCGGGGTCTGGGGCCAACGTCCTGACTTTC
TRBV7-2,.,TRBJ1-6,TRBD1,CASSLYGTGNSPLHF,TGTGCCAGTAGCTTATATGGGACAGGGAATTCGCCCCTCCACTTT
TRBV6-5,.,TRBJ2-2,.,CANSYGESQGSGELFF,TGTGCCAACAGTTACGGGGAATCACAGGGATCCGGGGAGCTGTTTTTT
TRBV27,.,TRBJ2-7,TRBD2,CASSQSGGIQAYEQYF,TGTGCCAGCAGTCAGAGCGGGGGGATTCAAGCCTACGAGCAGTACTTC
TRBV29-1,.,TRBJ1-1,.,CSVEEGPTRGAFF,TGCAGCGTTGAAGAGGGTCCGACCCGCGGGGCTTTCTTT
TRBV7-8,few,TRBJ2-1,.,CASSLAEGQWWDEQFF,TGTGCCAGCAGCTTAGCGGAGGGCCAGTGGTGGGATGAGCAGTTCTTC